Sequencing of this T cell receptor beta chain was carried out in a study of blood T cells in healthy people across ages (dated by TCRdb to 2013 to 2016). With respect to the entire study: In model experiments, template switching captured roughly one uniquely barcoded TCR beta cDNA molecule for every two T cells. To avoid experimental bias, donors of different ages were spread randomly across the sequencing lanes. The study measured age-related changes in TCR beta repertoire diversity using deep sequencing normalized with unique cDNA molecular identifiers. Four age groups were formed from the donors: young (average approximately 16 years), middle-aged (around 41), aged (approximately 60) and long-lived (roughly 88). Using the same blood draw, the study looked at two additional independent replicas of 1 million unique cDNA reads for two donors, one aged 18 to 29 and the other aged 80 or older.

In the case of this clonotype: Its antigen target is currently unknown. The input lacks base qualities; no much larger clone sits a single base away.

The germline V gene encodes CDR1 ENHRY and CDR2 SYGVKD. Inclusive of the bounding cysteine and phenylalanine, the CDR3 is 15 residues long. The read is trimmed to its CDR3 DNA, 45 bases read in frame from base 1. The junction shows trimming of 3 bases on V and 8 bases on J, plus 17 bases between the germline ends. The library was made by 5' RACE. Sequencing took place on an Illumina HiSeq 2500. A second PCR of roughly 6 to 12 cycles was performed with a sample-barcoded 5' primer and a J-beta primer mix. A unique molecular identifier was introduced onto each TCR beta cDNA molecule by a template-switch 5' adaptor carrying 12 random nucleotides. Each sample yielded at least 2.5 million CDR3-containing paired-end reads. First-strand cDNA synthesis was performed from all RNA using the Mint cDNA synthesis kit, with priming by a TRBC-specific oligonucleotide. All cDNA was treated with uracil-DNA glycosylase and then went through a first 18-cycle PCR with the universal primers M1SS and BC2_uni_R. Turning to the authors' computational methods: For normalization, 1 million high-quality reads were randomly selected from each sample, with every read carrying a distinct molecular identifier. Reads sharing molecular identifiers were discarded rather than binned into consensus sequences. MiTCR, with a Q25 quality threshold and the strictest error-elimination algorithm, was used for CDR3 identification, clonotype clustering and error correction. Lower-bound total TCR beta diversity was estimated with a nonparametric unseen species model using Euler transformation. The public reads were reanalyzed by TCRdb: fastp trimming at Q25, MiXCR alignment, in-frame beta chains only. Rows matching on CDR3 protein sequence are summarized as one entry with the most common DNA and genes. The V and J calls follow TCRdb's processing rather than the paper's. The sample contains 1.5 million to 1.8 million distinct CDR3 sequences, under 55% of them found a single time. More than 4% of the sample is in the top ten clones.

Here is what the overall study found, with its caveats: A strong correlation was found between observed TCR beta diversity and the percentage of naive T cells measured by flow cytometry. Estimates of total diversity based on one million sequenced T cells were considered lower bounds and underestimates. Because profiling used bulk unsorted PBMCs, naive and antigen-experienced compartments could not be compared conclusively. Compared with the aged group, the long-lived group had more naive CD4+ T cells, fewer expanded clones and increased TCR diversity, suggesting age selection. Donor CMV infection status was unknown, potentially confounding age-related changes in expanded clonotypes. As age increased, observed TCR beta diversity per million T cells dropped in a roughly linear way, and a significant reduction was already evident by age roughly 36.

The donors were roughly 39 Caucasian individuals from Russia, aged roughly 6 to 100 years, who were systemically healthy. Around 9.9 milliliters of peripheral blood were collected from each donor into EDTA-treated Vacutainer tubes. Ficoll-Paque density-gradient centrifugation was used to isolate PBMCs, with at least 6.5 million obtained per sample. Total RNA was extracted from PBMCs with Trizol reagent, with at least 5.5 micrograms obtained per sample. Naive CD45RAhigh/CD27high T cell percentages were measured by flow cytometry on a PBMC aliquot from every donor. The chain uses TRBV10-3 and TRBJ2-1, with the D gene not clear enough to name. The specimen sequenced was blood. The clonotype comes from a woman between 18 and 29 years old in good health. The DNA is as follows: TGTGCCATCAGTGACCCCACTATCGGCGTCGATGAGCAGTTCTTC. The encoded protein is CAISDPTIGVDEQFF.